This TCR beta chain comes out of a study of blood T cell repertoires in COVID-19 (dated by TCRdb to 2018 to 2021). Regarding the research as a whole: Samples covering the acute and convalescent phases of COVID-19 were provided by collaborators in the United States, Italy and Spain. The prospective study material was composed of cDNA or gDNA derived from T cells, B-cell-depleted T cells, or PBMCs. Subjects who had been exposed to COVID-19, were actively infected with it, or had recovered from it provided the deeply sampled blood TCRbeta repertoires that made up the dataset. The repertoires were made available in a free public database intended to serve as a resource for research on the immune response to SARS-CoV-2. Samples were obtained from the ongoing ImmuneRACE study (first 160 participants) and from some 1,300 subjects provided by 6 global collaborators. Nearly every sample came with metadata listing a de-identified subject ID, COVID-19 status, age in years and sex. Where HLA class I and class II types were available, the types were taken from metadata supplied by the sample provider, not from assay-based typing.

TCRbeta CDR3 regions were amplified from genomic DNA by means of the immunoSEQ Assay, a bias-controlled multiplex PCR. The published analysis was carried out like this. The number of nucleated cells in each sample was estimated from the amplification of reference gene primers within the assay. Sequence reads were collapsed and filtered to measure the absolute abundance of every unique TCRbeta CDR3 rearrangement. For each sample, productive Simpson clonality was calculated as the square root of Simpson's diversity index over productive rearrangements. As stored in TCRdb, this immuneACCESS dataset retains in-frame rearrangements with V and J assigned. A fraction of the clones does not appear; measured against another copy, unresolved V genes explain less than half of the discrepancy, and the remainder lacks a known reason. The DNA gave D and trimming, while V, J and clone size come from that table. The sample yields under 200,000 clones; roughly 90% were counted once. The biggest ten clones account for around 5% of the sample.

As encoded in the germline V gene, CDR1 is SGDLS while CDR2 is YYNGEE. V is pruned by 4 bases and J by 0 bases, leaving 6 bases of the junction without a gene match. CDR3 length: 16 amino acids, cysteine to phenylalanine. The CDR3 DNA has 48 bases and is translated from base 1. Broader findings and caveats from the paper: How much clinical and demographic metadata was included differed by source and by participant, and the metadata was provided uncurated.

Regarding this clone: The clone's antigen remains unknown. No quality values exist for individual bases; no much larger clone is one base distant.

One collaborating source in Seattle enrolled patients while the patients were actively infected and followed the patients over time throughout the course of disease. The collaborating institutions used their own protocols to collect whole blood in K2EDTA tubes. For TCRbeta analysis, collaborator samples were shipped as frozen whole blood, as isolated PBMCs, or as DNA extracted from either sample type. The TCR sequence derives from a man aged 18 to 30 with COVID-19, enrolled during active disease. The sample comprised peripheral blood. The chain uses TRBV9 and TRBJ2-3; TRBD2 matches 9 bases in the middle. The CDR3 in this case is CASSSIAGASTDTQYF. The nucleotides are TGTGCCAGCAGCTCCATAGCGGGGGCTAGCACAGATACGCAGTATTTT.